This TCR beta chain comes out of a study of early T cells in non-severe SARS-CoV-2 infection. Study-level background: The sequenced material was bulk RNA from unsorted whole blood, and its chains were unpaired. Study-wide points: Using VDJdb, the matching emphasized anti-spike CD8 responses while missing private and CD4 specificities.

This CDR3 is 14 amino acids long. With 2 bases removed from V and 1 base from J, the gap between germline ends came to 6 bases. Germline CDR1 is LNHNV and CDR2 is YYDKDF (reference sequence). This clonotype was detected only a few times. Its antigen remains unidentified. Attached unique molecular identifiers marked individual cDNA molecules. TCRdb independently ran MiXCR on the 5' RACE reads; one entry per CDR3 protein. This sample has about 46,000 distinct CDR3 sequences; 5.4% occur once, and the top ten carry 5% to 6.5%. Here the sequenced sample was whole blood, taken at baseline. This rearrangement joins TRBV15 to TRBJ1-5; possible D gene TRBD1, 5 bases. The origin of this receptor is an adult who was a healthcare worker with PCR-confirmed SARS-CoV-2 infection or an uninfected control (not recorded which). CDR3 DNA sequence: TGTGCCACCAGCAGACAGGGAAGCAATCAGCCCCAGCATTTT. The encoded protein is CATSRQGSNQPQHF.